The 24 T cell receptor beta chains below all came from one sample that was sequenced in a study of CD8 T cells in Susac syndrome. The RNA input was about 0.5 to 1 ug, and it was reverse transcribed with random hexamers. TCRdb fed the immunoSEQ multiplex PCR reads into MiXCR, producing one record per CDR3 protein. Of fewer than 250,000 distinct CDR3 sequences detected, about 94% appear once; the ten largest clones hold approximately 0.098%. Sequenced: CD4+ T cells from PBMCs. These receptors originate from a human donor in good health.

This chain links TRBV5-4 with TRBJ2-3, with TRBD2 matching 9 bases. Germline CDR1 and CDR2: SGHNT and YYREEE (reference sequence). Trimming at V came to 6 bases and at J to 3 bases, leaving 8 bases not matched to a gene. This CDR3 is 15 amino acids long. The CDR3 DNA follows: TGTGCCAGCACCCGCGGGGGGGCCCGGACAGATACGCAGTATTTT. It is translated as CASTRGGARTDTQYF. Combining the CDR3 with reference TRBV5-4 and TRBJ2-3 gives the whole variable domain ETGVTQSPTHLIKTRGQQVTLRCSSQSGHNTVSWYQQALGQGPQFIFQYYREEENGRGNFPPRFSGLQFPNYSSELNVNALELDDSALYLCASTRGGARTDTQYFGPGTRLTVL.

V gene TRBV24-1 combines with J gene TRBJ2-3; TRBD1 might be the D (6 bases). Germline V lookup: CDR1 KGHDR, CDR2 SFDVKD. The CDR3 has 17 residues. V shed 3 bases and J shed 2 bases, with 17 bases lying between them. The CDR3 sequence: CATSDPRPGHNTDTQYF. DNA for the CDR3: TGTGCCACCAGTGATCCCAGGCCGGGACATAACACAGATACGCAGTATTTT.

The chain uses TRBV7-9 and TRBJ2-5; D is perhaps TRBD1 (6 bases). The CDR3 length is 12 residues. Germline loops: CDR1 SEHNR, CDR2 FQNEAQ (reference sequence). V was cut by 9 bases and J by 1 base, with 9 bases left in between. The CDR3 nucleotides are TGTGCCAGTGGGGGCCTCCAAGAGACCCAGTACTTC. It codes for CASGGLQETQYF.

The chain has TRBV5-1 and TRBJ1-5; D is uncertain. In germline, CDR1 is SGHRS, CDR2 YFSETQ. Trimming left V 0 bases short and J 8 bases short, with 12 bases between. The CDR3 totals 14 residues. This CDR3 is CASSLATGGKPQHF. The CDR3 DNA reads TGCGCCAGCAGCTTGGCTACCGGAGGCAAGCCCCAGCATTTT. Full variable domain (rest looked up from reference TRBV5-1 and TRBJ1-5): KAGVTQTPRYLIKTRGQQVTLSCSPISGHRSVSWYQQTPGQGLQFLFEYFSETQRNKGNFPGRFSGRQFSNSRSEMNVSTLELGDSALYLCASSLATGGKPQHFGDGTRLSIL.

The chain is built from TRBV4-1 and TRBJ2-7; D is unclear. Germline V lookup: CDR1 MGHRA, CDR2 YSYEKL. This CDR3 comprises 11 residues. The V and J ends lost 5 bases and 5 bases respectively, with 7 bases between them. CDR3 protein: CASSSVDEQYF. The CDR3 coding sequence is TGCGCCAGCAGCTCAGTCGACGAGCAGTACTTC.

The J gene is TRBJ2-2, the V gene TRBV6-2 or TRBV6-3; D gene ambiguous. Germline CDR1 is MNHEY and CDR2 is SVGEGT. The V and J ends lost 6 bases and 1 base respectively, with 9 bases between them. The CDR3 is 14 amino acids. The CDR3 spells CASRTRLNTGELFF. The DNA of the CDR3 is TGTGCCAGCAGAACGAGACTGAACACCGGGGAGCTGTTTTTT.

The V call is TRBV9, the J call TRBJ2-1; D is ambiguous. The V end lost 0 bases, the J end lost 1 base, and 8 bases lay between the germline ends. The V gene's germline CDR1 is SGDLS and CDR2 YYNGEE. The CDR3 has 15 amino acids. As DNA, the CDR3 is TGTGCCAGCAGCGTAGATGGGAATTCCTACAATGAGCAGTTCTTC. Translated: CASSVDGNSYNEQFF.

The V call is TRBV10-3, the J call TRBJ2-5; 12 bases are a match to TRBD2. The CDR3 covers 16 residues. Germline CDR1 and CDR2: ENHRY and SYGVKD. V shed 6 bases and J 5 bases; nucleotides not matched to a gene: 10. CDR3 nucleotide sequence: TGTGCCATCAGCCCGACTAGCGGGGGTCATCCGGAGACCCAGTACTTC. Its translation is CAISPTSGGHPETQYF.

DNA of the CDR3: TGTGCCAGCAGCTCCCCCGGGGGGAAGGAACTGTTTTTT. Translation gives CASSSPGGKELFF. The rearrangement links TRBV7-8 to TRBJ1-4; a weak D match, TRBD1 (5 bases). The CDR3 is made up of 13 amino acids. CDR1 is SGHVS, CDR2 FQNEAQ, per germline. Trimming removed 4 bases from V and 12 bases from J, with 15 bases in between.

This chain joins TRBV29-1 and TRBJ2-3; TRBD2 is a possible D gene (6 bases). Germline-derived CDR1 and CDR2 are SQVTM and ANQGSEA. Trimming pared 4 bases from V and 2 bases from J, leaving 10 bases between. The CDR3 consists of 13 residues. The CDR3 loop is CSVGASVTDTQYF. In DNA form, the CDR3 reads TGCAGCGTTGGGGCTAGCGTCACAGATACGCAGTATTTT.

The genes are TRBV20-1 and TRBJ2-3, with TRBD2 identical over 11 bases. Losses at the gene ends were 3 bases for V and 2 bases for J; bases not matched to a gene: 4. This CDR3 is built from 15 residues. Germline-derived CDR1 and CDR2 are DFQATT and SNEGSKA (reference sequence). The CDR3 is CSASRLAGTTDTQYF. The CDR3 DNA is TGCAGTGCTAGCCGACTAGCGGGGACCACAGATACGCAGTATTTT.

V and J are TRBV6-1 and TRBJ1-1; the D is unclear. CDR3 length: 14 amino acids. The V end lost 5 bases, the J end lost 6 bases, and 16 bases lay between the germline ends. Germline assignment: CDR1 MNHNS and CDR2 SASEGT. CDR3 nucleotides: TGTGCCAGCAGTCCTCGGTGGGGAGAGGCTGAAGCTTTCTTT. Protein product: CASSPRWGEAEAFF.

This clonotype was seen once. This chain connects TRBV6-5 to TRBJ2-2, with D possibly being TRBD1 (6 bases). Germline lookup yields CDR1 MNHEY and CDR2 SVGAGI. This CDR3 region has 14 residues. V lost 6 bases and J 5 bases, leaving 13 bases between the germline ends. Here the CDR3 reads CASSVTGITGELFF. DNA for the CDR3: TGTGCCAGCAGCGTAACAGGGATAACCGGGGAGCTGTTTTTT.

The chain recombines TRBV10-3 with TRBJ1-1; 12 positions match TRBD1. V lost 4 bases and J lost 9; bases outside the gene matches: 0. CDR3 length equals 12 residues. Germline V gene lookup returns CDR1 ENHRY and CDR2 SYGVKD. The DNA for the CDR3 is TGTGCCATCAGTGGGGACAGGGGGCAAGCTTTCTTT. This encodes CAISGDRGQAFF.

The V gene is TRBV27, the J gene TRBJ1-5; TRBD1 agrees at 9 bases. The germline V gene has CDR1 MNHEY and CDR2 SMNVEV (reference sequence). V gave up 5 bases and J gave up 6 bases; unmatched junction bases: 11. This CDR3 comprises 16 residues. CDR3 protein: CASSTYHRGRPQPQHF. In DNA form, the CDR3 reads TGTGCCAGCAGTACTTACCACAGGGGGCGTCCTCAGCCCCAGCATTTT.

The genes are TRBV7-9 and TRBJ2-3; weak D call: TRBD1 (6 bases). CDR1 SEHNR and CDR2 FQNEAQ come from the germline V gene (reference sequence). CDR3 length: 16 amino acids. Between the trimmed V and J ends, which lost 6 bases and 0 bases, there was a span of 16 bases. The CDR3 here is CASSSGTTSSTDTQYF. CDR3 DNA sequence: TGTGCCAGCAGTTCAGGGACAACCTCTAGCACAGATACGCAGTATTTT.

The chain recombines TRBV2 with TRBJ2-7; D is possibly TRBD1 or TRBD2 (6 bases each). The CDR3 has 14 residues. Germline CDR1 reads SNHLY; CDR2 reads FYNNEI. The V gene lost 9 bases and the J gene lost 2 bases, with 17 bases spanning the gap. The CDR3 bases are TGTGCCAGTAGGGGGGACGGCGAAACCTACGAGCAGTACGTC. The encoded protein is CASRGDGETYEQYV.

V and J are TRBV7-3 and TRBJ2-1; 8 positions agree with TRBD2. Germline V gene data show CDR1 as SGHTA and CDR2 as FQGTGA. The V gene end was trimmed by 5 bases and the J gene end by 9 bases; junction bases not matched to a gene: 12. This CDR3 region has 15 residues. CDR3 bases: TGTGCCAGCAGCGCGACTAGCGCCGCCCCGGCTGAGCAGTTCTTC. This encodes CASSATSAAPAEQFF.

The chain couples TRBV5-1 to TRBJ2-7; D unclear. The CDR3 covers 14 residues. V dropped 0 bases and J dropped 3 bases, with 10 bases sitting between them. In germline, CDR1 is SGHRS, CDR2 YFSETQ. This chain's CDR3 is CASSLAWGLYEQYF. Written as DNA, the CDR3 is TGCGCCAGCAGCTTGGCTTGGGGTCTCTACGAGCAGTACTTC. Combining the CDR3 with reference TRBV5-1 and TRBJ2-7 gives the whole variable domain KAGVTQTPRYLIKTRGQQVTLSCSPISGHRSVSWYQQTPGQGLQFLFEYFSETQRNKGNFPGRFSGRQFSNSRSEMNVSTLELGDSALYLCASSLAWGLYEQYFGPGTRLTVT.

The V gene is TRBV12-3 or TRBV12-4, the J gene TRBJ2-3, with D possibly matching TRBD2 (5 bases). The V end was cut by 7 bases, the J end by 0 bases, with 8 bases between. The CDR3 has 13 amino acids. The CDR3 protein is CASTRTSTDTQYF. In DNA form, the CDR3 reads TGTGCCAGCACTAGGACTAGCACAGATACGCAGTATTTT.

The chain is built from TRBV3-1 and TRBJ2-7; possibly TRBD1 or TRBD2 for D (5 bases each). Germline V CDR1 and CDR2: LGHDT, YNNKEL (reference sequence). CDR3 length: 12 residues. V lost 1 base to trimming and J lost 6 bases, with 7 bases between them. The CDR3 DNA reads TGTGCCAGCAGCCAAGGGGGGTTCGAGCAGTACTTC. Amino acids: CASSQGGFEQYF.

The gene calls are TRBV14 and TRBJ2-3; D is unresolved. In germline, CDR1 is SGHDN, CDR2 FVKESK. The ends were cut back, 3 bases at V and 2 bases at J, with 0 bases in the middle. CDR3 size: 11 residues. The CDR3 is CASSHTDTQYF. The CDR3 nucleotides read TGTGCCAGCAGCCACACAGATACGCAGTATTTT.

V gene TRBV23-1 combines with J gene TRBJ1-1, with D possibly matching TRBD1 (6 bases). TRBV23-1 is given ORF status, its function remaining uncertain. This CDR3 comprises 15 residues. Trimming removed 7 bases at V and 0 bases at J, with 15 bases between. CDR3 region: CASTRGGEVNTEAFF. CDR3 in DNA: TGCGCCAGCACTCGAGGGGGGGAGGTGAACACTGAAGCTTTCTTT.

V gene TRBV5-1 combines with J gene TRBJ2-5, with 9 bases matching TRBD2. This CDR3 spans 16 amino acids. After removal of 3 bases from V and 2 bases from J, the junction contained 8 bases not matched to a gene. CDR1 and CDR2 (germline): SGHRS, YFSETQ. CDR3 in amino acids: CASSSTTSGRQETQYF. As DNA, the CDR3 is TGCGCCAGCAGCTCCACGACTAGCGGTAGACAAGAGACCCAGTACTTC.